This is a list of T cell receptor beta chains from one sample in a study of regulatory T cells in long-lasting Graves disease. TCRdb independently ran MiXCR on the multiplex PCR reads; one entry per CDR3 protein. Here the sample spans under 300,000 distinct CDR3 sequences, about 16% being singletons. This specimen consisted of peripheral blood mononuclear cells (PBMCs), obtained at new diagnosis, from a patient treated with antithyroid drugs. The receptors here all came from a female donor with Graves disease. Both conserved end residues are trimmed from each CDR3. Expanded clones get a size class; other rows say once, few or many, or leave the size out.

AWRRLDLRTDTQY	TRBJ2-3	many	TRBV30
ASSETVVGTEAF	TRBJ1-1	many	TRBV28
ASSAQETSGYNEQF	TRBJ2-1	many	TRBV9
AWRGAGLRGETQY	TRBJ2-5	many	TRBV30
ASTDQRDIDVYGYT	TRBJ1-2	many	TRBV2
ASSHRQVNTEAF	TRBJ1-1	many	TRBV3-1
ASNPSVGDTQY	TRBJ2-3	many	TRBV6-1
ASSLAPGQLYEQY	TRBJ2-7	many	TRBV11-2
ASSARTGDEQF	TRBJ2-1	NA	TRBV2
ASSQGLGSGANVLT	TRBJ2-6	many	TRBV3-1
ASSQVEGETQY	TRBJ2-5	many	TRBV3-1
ASSPTSVSYNEQF	TRBJ2-1	NA	TRBV7-2
ASSLVASGRGTQY	TRBJ2-5	many	TRBV7-2
ASGLDSVMDEQF	TRBJ2-1	many	TRBV12-5
ASSFTSGMRGTQY	TRBJ2-3	NA	TRBV5-1
ASRGSTGEKLF	TRBJ1-4	many	TRBV2
ASSMAGAANYGYT	TRBJ1-2	many	TRBV7-6
ASSLAPGQETQY	TRBJ2-5	many	TRBV12-3/TRBV12-4